The 27 T cell receptor beta chains below were found in one sample sequenced in a study of cytomegalovirus exposure and HLA in healthy donors. A multiplex PCR was run with 60 Vbeta primers and 13 Jbeta primers. Profiled with immunoSEQ multiplex PCR; TCRdb holds only in-frame clones, not every one. The sample comprises some 150,000 clones, approximately 82% of which are singletons, and about 3.5% rests with the top ten. What was sequenced was PBMCs. All receptors derive from a man aged 40-49 years in good health and CMV-seronegative.

The chain couples TRBV5-1 to TRBJ1-1; 8 bases are shared with TRBD1. The V and J ends lost 2 bases and 5 bases, in that order; junction bases with no gene match: 2. Per germline, CDR1 SGHRS and CDR2 YFSETQ. This CDR3 is 13 amino acids long. The CDR3 spells CASSFGQGTEAFF. The CDR3 DNA reads TGCGCCAGCAGCTTCGGACAGGGAACTGAAGCTTTCTTT.

The V gene is TRBV28, the J gene TRBJ2-5; tentative D call: TRBD1 (5 bases). Germline-derived CDR1 and CDR2 are MDHEN and SYDVKM. Trimming took 3 bases from V and 3 from J, leaving 17 bases between them. This CDR3 region has 16 residues. This chain's CDR3 is CASSFSQDTLKETQYF. The DNA of the CDR3 is TGTGCCAGCAGTTTTAGCCAGGACACCTTGAAAGAGACCCAGTACTTC.

The V and J genes are TRBV6-5 and TRBJ2-7; 7 nucleotides line up with TRBD1. The CDR3 contains 16 residues. V lost 4 bases, J lost 2 bases, and 11 bases stayed unmatched. Per germline, CDR1 MNHEY and CDR2 SVGAGI. CDR3 sequence reads: CASSFSISGTAYEQYF. CDR3 bases: TGTGCCAGCAGTTTTTCCATATCCGGGACAGCCTACGAGCAGTACTTC.

The chain couples TRBV27 to TRBJ2-7; TRBD1 might be the D (6 bases). V was shortened by 5 bases and J by 4 bases, with 15 bases between the two germline ends. Looked up from germline, CDR1 is MNHEY and CDR2 is SMNVEV (reference sequence). CDR3 size: 14 residues. The CDR3 protein is CASSLTGTRYEQYF. CDR3 nucleotide sequence: TGTGCCAGCAGTCTAACAGGGACCCGATACGAGCAGTACTTC.

The V and J genes are TRBV19 and TRBJ1-1; 9 nucleotides match TRBD1. Per the germline V gene, CDR1 is LNHDA and CDR2 is SQIVND (reference sequence). This CDR3 is 15 amino acids long. Trimming cost V 4 bases and J 5 bases; bases outside gene matches: 8. This chain's CDR3 is CASSTTGGGLTEAFF. CDR3 bases: TGTGCCAGTAGTACCACAGGGGGCGGGTTAACTGAAGCTTTCTTT.

This clone was seen a handful of times. The chain employs TRBV5-6 and TRBJ2-1; TRBD2 might be the D (7 bases). V was clipped by 3 bases and J by 2 bases, with 12 bases between them. Germline CDR1 and CDR2: SGHDT and YYEEEE. This CDR3 has 15 residues. CDR3 sequence reads: CASSSRGGTYNEQFF. For the CDR3, the DNA is TGTGCCAGCAGCTCGAGGGGGGGGACCTACAATGAGCAGTTCTTC.

The chain combines TRBV23-1 with TRBJ2-7; 16 bases map to TRBD2. TRBV23-1 has ORF status, its function being uncertain. V trimming: 3 bases; J trimming: 3 bases; junction bases outside the gene matches: 5. The CDR3 is 17 amino acids. The CDR3: CASSHLGLAGGLYEQYF. The CDR3 DNA sequence: TGCGCCAGCAGTCACCTGGGACTAGCGGGGGGGCTCTACGAGCAGTACTTC.

This clone was found once. The chain has TRBV25-1 and TRBJ1-1; a weak D match, TRBD1 (6 bases). The CDR3 totals 15 residues. CDR1 is MGHDK and CDR2 is SYGVNS in the germline V gene. Trimming left V 1 base short and J 1 base short, with 10 bases between. CDR3 sequence reads: CASSESTGTNTEAFF. CDR3 bases: TGTGCCAGCAGTGAATCGACAGGAACGAACACTGAAGCTTTCTTT.

The V call is TRBV10-3, the J call TRBJ1-1; 7 positions agree with TRBD1. This CDR3 contains 14 residues. V was clipped by 4 bases and J by 1 base; unmatched bases: 3. The germline V gene encodes CDR1 ENHRY and CDR2 SYGVKD. The CDR3 loop is CAISANRGNTEAFF. In nucleotides, the CDR3 is TGTGCCATCAGTGCAAACAGGGGGAACACTGAAGCTTTCTTT.

In its sample, this clone was seen a few times. The chain couples TRBV28 to TRBJ2-1; 9 nucleotides match TRBD1. This CDR3 has 15 residues. Germline-derived CDR1 and CDR2 are MDHEN and SYDVKM. J gave up 8 bases and V 8 bases, and 13 bases lay outside the gene matches. CDR3 nucleotide sequence: TGTGCCAGCTCGGCTGGGGACAGGGAGTCTGATGAGCAGTTCTTC. This translates into CASSAGDRESDEQFF.

The J gene is TRBJ2-2, the V gene TRBV5-4; 9 nucleotides agree with TRBD2. The CDR3 runs to 16 residues. Losses at the gene ends were 0 bases for V and 0 bases for J; bases not matched to a gene: 0. Germline V CDR1 and CDR2: SGHNT, YYREEE (reference sequence). CDR3 amino acids: CASSLGGGANTGELFF. The CDR3 coding sequence is TGTGCCAGCAGCTTGGGCGGGGGGGCGAACACCGGGGAGCTGTTTTTT. Full variable domain (rest looked up from reference TRBV5-4 and TRBJ2-2): ETGVTQSPTHLIKTRGQQVTLRCSSQSGHNTVSWYQQALGQGPQFIFQYYREEENGRGNFPPRFSGLQFPNYSSELNVNALELDDSALYLCASSLGGGANTGELFFGEGSRLTVL.

This clone was picked up one time. The chain has TRBV28 and TRBJ1-6; 10 positions match TRBD1. The CDR3 extends over 14 amino acids. Per germline, CDR1 MDHEN and CDR2 SYDVKM. V lost 5 bases to trimming and J lost 9 bases; unmatched junction nucleotides: 4. CDR3 nucleotides: TGTGCCAGCAGTAACCGGGACAGGGGTTCACCCCTCCACTTT. It codes for CASSNRDRGSPLHF.

The CDR3 loop reads CASTPLTGMGEKLFF. The CDR3 DNA follows: TGTGCCAGTACTCCTCTCACAGGGATGGGTGAAAAACTGTTTTTT. This chain joins TRBV19 and TRBJ1-4; perhaps TRBD1 as D (6 bases). V was trimmed by 7 bases and J by 7 bases, leaving 19 bases between them. In germline, CDR1 is LNHDA, CDR2 SQIVND (reference sequence). This CDR3 region has 15 residues.

The CDR3 here is CASSVLQGDLGSPLHF. The CDR3 region has the DNA TGTGCCAGCAGCGTCTTACAGGGGGACCTGGGATCACCCCTCCACTTT. The chain recombines TRBV7-6 with TRBJ1-6; 8 positions match TRBD1. Germline V gene data show CDR1 as SGHVS and CDR2 as FNYEAQ. V shed 5 bases, J shed 10 bases, and the junction held 13 bases outside the gene matches. This CDR3 region has 16 residues.

This clone was observed once. The chain carries TRBV4-3 and TRBJ2-3, with D tentatively TRBD2 (5 bases). This CDR3 has 14 amino acids. Germline V gives CDR1 LGHNA, CDR2 YSLEER. V shed 0 bases and J shed 5 bases, with 9 bases lying between them. CDR3 sequence: CASSQDRGLDTQYF. The CDR3 nucleotides read TGCGCCAGCAGCCAAGATCGGGGATTAGATACGCAGTATTTT.

The genes are TRBV7-9 and TRBJ1-6, with D unresolved. The CDR3 length is 17 residues. Germline lookup yields CDR1 SEHNR and CDR2 FQNEAQ (reference sequence). V was trimmed by 1 base and J by 0 bases, leaving 10 bases between them. CDR3 protein: CASSLVVGSSYNSPLHF. The CDR3 nucleotides read TGTGCCAGCAGCTTAGTAGTCGGGAGCTCCTATAATTCACCCCTCCACTTT.

V and J are TRBV2 and TRBJ1-1; D might be TRBD1 (5 bases). CDR3 size: 13 residues. Trimming shortened V by 7 bases and J by 2 bases, and 11 bases separated the two germline ends. The germline V gene has CDR1 SNHLY and CDR2 FYNNEI. This CDR3 reads CASIDSLNTEAFF. CDR3 coding DNA: TGTGCCAGCATAGACAGCCTTAACACTGAAGCTTTCTTT.

This clone occurred a few times. This chain connects TRBV11-3 to TRBJ2-6; D call uncertain. This CDR3 is built from 15 residues. CDR1 and CDR2 (germline): SGHNT, YENEEA. V lost 5 bases to trimming and J lost 0 bases, with 8 bases between them. CDR3 sequence: CASSPSGSGANVLTF. CDR3 bases: TGTGCCAGCAGCCCCAGTGGCTCTGGGGCCAACGTCCTGACTTTC.

The gene calls are TRBV7-2 and TRBJ1-1, with 8 bases aligning to TRBD1. This CDR3 region has 14 residues. The germline CDR1 and CDR2 sequences are SGHTA and FQGNSA. The junction had 9 bases not matched to a gene; V was cut back by 5 bases and J by 7 bases. The CDR3 reads CASSPQTDRGEAFF. CDR3 in DNA: TGTGCCAGCAGCCCCCAAACAGACAGGGGTGAAGCTTTCTTT.

The CDR3 sequence is CASSPGQMNTEAFF. In nucleotides, the CDR3 is TGTGCCAGCAGTCCAGGACAGATGAACACTGAAGCTTTCTTT. The chain links TRBV27 to TRBJ1-1, with D tentatively TRBD1 (6 bases). Germline lookup yields CDR1 MNHEY and CDR2 SMNVEV (reference sequence). Trimming took 5 bases from V and 0 from J, leaving 10 bases between them. This CDR3 spans 14 amino acids.

This chain connects TRBV10-3 to TRBJ1-4, with 10 bases matching TRBD1. The ends lost 4 bases at V and 6 bases at J; junction bases unmatched: 2. Germline CDR1 and CDR2: ENHRY and SYGVKD. The CDR3 sequence is 14 residues long. Here the CDR3 reads CAISAGQGHEKLFF. CDR3 DNA: TGTGCCATCAGTGCGGGACAGGGGCATGAAAAACTGTTTTTT.

The chain couples TRBV4-1 to TRBJ1-5; no clear D. CDR3 length: 13 residues. Germline V gene data show CDR1 as MGHRA and CDR2 as YSYEKL. V was cut by 3 bases and J by 7 bases, with 10 bases left in between. CDR3 amino acids: CASSHPSGQPQHF. Written as DNA, the CDR3 is TGCGCCAGCAGCCATCCTTCGGGGCAGCCCCAGCATTTT.

The V and J genes are TRBV7-9 and TRBJ1-1; D ambiguous. Looked up from germline, CDR1 is SEHNR and CDR2 is FQNEAQ (reference sequence). There are 15 residues in the CDR3. The ends were cut back, 2 bases at V and 5 bases at J, with 15 bases in the middle. The DNA of the CDR3 is TGTGCCAGCAGCTTAATGATAGGGAGGAAGACTGAAGCTTTCTTT. The encoded protein is CASSLMIGRKTEAFF.

V usage is TRBV9 and J usage is TRBJ1-4, with 7 positions matching TRBD1. Germline V CDR1 and CDR2: SGDLS, YYNGEE. Trimming took 0 bases from V and 4 from J; bases not matched to a gene: 3. The CDR3 is 15 amino acids. DNA of the CDR3: TGTGCCAGCAGCGTAGAGGGGACAGATAATGAAAAACTGTTTTTT. Its protein product is CASSVEGTDNEKLFF.

The chain has TRBV18 and TRBJ1-2, with 10 positions matching TRBD1. Germline V gene sequence: CDR1 KGHSH, CDR2 LQKENI. This CDR3 has 15 residues. After removal of 3 bases from V and 5 bases from J, the junction contained 6 bases not matched to a gene. CDR3 region: CASSPPGQGIYGYTF. The CDR3 DNA sequence: TGTGCCAGCTCACCGCCGGGACAGGGGATATATGGCTACACCTTC.

The V and J genes are TRBV5-1 and TRBJ2-2; 9 nucleotides match TRBD1. Germline loops: CDR1 SGHRS, CDR2 YFSETQ. The CDR3 extends over 20 amino acids. J was trimmed by 0 bases and V by 4 bases; bases with no gene match: 16. The DNA of the CDR3 is TGCGCCAGCAGCATCAACCCCGGGACAGGGCTTCTCTCGAACACCGGGGAGCTGTTTTTT. Its protein product is CASSINPGTGLLSNTGELFF.

The genes are TRBV5-8 and TRBJ1-2, with D possibly being TRBD1 (6 bases). Trimming took 4 bases from V and 5 from J, leaving 21 bases between them. Germline assignment: CDR1 SGHTS and CDR2 YDEGEE. The CDR3 loop spans 16 amino acids. The CDR3 DNA follows: TGTGCCAGCAGCCCTGGACAACCCAGGGGAGGGTATGGCTACACCTTC. Translating it yields CASSPGQPRGGYGYTF.